The entry below describes one TCR beta chain. This sample is part of a study of Ad26.COV2.S vaccination and SARS-CoV-2 variants. The germline CDR1 and CDR2 sequences are LNHDA and SQIVND (reference sequence). The V end was cut by 0 bases, the J end by 1 base, with 9 bases between. This CDR3 is 15 amino acids long. As for treatment: approximately 18 received Ad26.COV2.S at low or high dose, single or two shots; about 5 received placebo; per-sample allocation not given. At day 63 after the first vaccine or placebo injection, samples were drawn. The protocol was immunoSEQ multiplex PCR, while the TCRdb copy is restricted to in-frame clones and leaves out a portion. The table lists a few hundred thousand clones, 80% to 95% of them singletons.

Material: peripheral blood, obtained in a trial of Ad26.COV2.S vaccine versus placebo. The TCR sequence derives from a person aged 18-65 years who received the Ad26.COV2.S COVID-19 vaccine or a placebo. This chain joins TRBV19 and TRBJ1-1, with D uncertain. In nucleotides, the CDR3 is TGTGCCAGTAGTATAGATCGGCTAGCGAACACTGAAGCTTTCTTT. This encodes CASSIDRLANTEAFF. Looking up the rest from reference TRBV19 and TRBJ1-1 gives the full variable domain: DGGITQSPKYLFRKEGQNVTLSCEQNLNHDAMYWYRQDPGQGLRLIYYSQIVNDFQKGDIAEGYSVSREKKESFPLTVTSAQKNPTAFYLCASSIDRLANTEAFFGQGTRLTVV.